Presented here are 28 T cell receptor beta chains from one specimen sequenced in a study of CD8+ T cells in alopecia areata. Extracted RNA was reverse transcribed into cDNA, the sequencing template. The repertoire was sequenced with immunoSEQ multiplex PCR; TCRdb's copy has only in-frame clones and lacks some. Here the sample spans approximately 280,000 clones, about 62% being singletons. The treatment is: oral pan-JAK inhibitor, 5-10 mg twice daily. The source was CD4+ T cells sorted from blood, collected at week 24, from a patient treated with tofacitinib. Receptors were obtained from a human donor with alopecia areata.

This chain uses TRBV29-1 with TRBJ2-7, with D unclear. CDR3 size: 12 residues. Germline lookup yields CDR1 SQVTM and CDR2 ANQGSEA. The V and J ends lost 6 bases and 2 bases respectively, with 11 bases between them. CDR3 amino acids: CSVTDGTYEQYF. The DNA of the CDR3 is TGCAGCGTGACGGACGGAACCTACGAGCAGTACTTC.

The chain combines TRBV28 with TRBJ1-2; no clear D gene. V was pared by 2 bases and J by 3 bases, with 4 bases between. The CDR3 has 12 residues. CDR1 is MDHEN and CDR2 is SYDVKM in the germline V gene. The DNA for the CDR3 is TGTGCCAGCAGTTTAATTGACTATGGCTACACCTTC. Its protein product is CASSLIDYGYTF.

This clone was counted only a few times. The V and J genes are TRBV7-2 and TRBJ1-1; perhaps TRBD1 as D (5 bases). The CDR3 contains 15 residues. Trimming shortened V by 2 bases and J by 1 base, and 11 bases separated the two germline ends. Germline V CDR1 and CDR2: SGHTA, FQGNSA. CDR3 residues: CASSLMGPKNTEAFF. The CDR3 DNA sequence: TGTGCCAGCAGCTTAATGGGACCGAAGAACACTGAAGCTTTCTTT.

The rearrangement joins TRBV14 to TRBJ1-1; TRBD1 aligns across 7 bases. V trimming: 1 base; J trimming: 8 bases; junction bases outside the gene matches: 19. The CDR3 sequence is 18 residues long. Germline V lookup: CDR1 SGHDN, CDR2 FVKESK. The CDR3 protein is CASSQASFPGTVFSEAFF. The CDR3, as DNA: TGTGCCAGCAGCCAAGCTTCATTCCCCGGGACAGTATTTTCCGAAGCTTTCTTT.

This clone turned up a few times. V and J are TRBV7-2 and TRBJ2-5, with D unresolved. V was pared by 5 bases and J by 5 bases, with 9 bases between. Germline V lookup: CDR1 SGHTA, CDR2 FQGNSA. The CDR3 runs 12 residues. The DNA for the CDR3 is TGTGCCAGCAGCCGACTCGGGGAGACCCAGTACTTC. Encoded protein: CASSRLGETQYF.

The sample holds one count of this clone. The chain joins TRBV7-9 to TRBJ1-2; tentatively, D is TRBD1 (5 bases). Trimming pared 5 bases from V and 4 bases from J, leaving 11 bases between. The length of the CDR3 is 13 residues. Germline V gene sequence: CDR1 SEHNR, CDR2 FQNEAQ (reference sequence). Here the CDR3 DNA reads TGTGCCAGCAGCCGCGACAGATCCTATGGCTACACCTTC. It translates to CASSRDRSYGYTF. The complete variable domain, with remaining parts taken from reference TRBV7-9 and TRBJ1-2, reads DTGVSQNPRHKITKRGQNVTFRCDPISEHNRLYWYRQTLGQGPEFLTYFQNEAQLEKSRLLSDRFSAERPKGSFSTLEIQRTEQGDSAMYLCASSRDRSYGYTFGSGTRLTVV.

The chain joins TRBV5-5 to TRBJ1-5, with D perhaps TRBD1 (6 bases). Germline lookup yields CDR1 SGHKS and CDR2 YYEKEE (reference sequence). CDR3 length: 15 amino acids. The V gene lost 4 bases and the J gene lost 6 bases, with 17 bases spanning the gap. The CDR3, as DNA: TGTGCCAGCAGCCTGGTTCAGGGGAACGGTCAGCCCCAGCATTTT. This gives the protein CASSLVQGNGQPQHF.

This clone was counted once. The gene calls are TRBV9 and TRBJ1-6; possibly TRBD1 for D (5 bases). Germline-derived CDR1 and CDR2 are SGDLS and YYNGEE. The CDR3 length is 16 residues. V was cut by 1 base and J by 0 bases, with 8 bases left in between. The CDR3 reads CASSVRGSSYNSPLHF. The DNA for the CDR3 is TGTGCCAGCAGCGTAAGGGGAAGCTCCTATAATTCACCCCTCCACTTT.

This clone was seen a single time. The chain employs TRBV7-3 and TRBJ1-1, with D possibly TRBD1 on 6 matching bases. Germline-derived CDR1 and CDR2 are SGHTA and FQGTGA. This CDR3 is 15 amino acids long. Deletions cut 5 bases from V and 0 bases from J, with 13 bases between. The CDR3 loop is CASSLRGSLNTEAFF. CDR3 nucleotides: TGTGCCAGCAGCCTTAGGGGGTCTCTGAACACTGAAGCTTTCTTT.

This rearrangement joins TRBV4-1 to TRBJ2-5, with D perhaps TRBD1 (6 bases). The V and J ends lost 7 bases and 5 bases respectively, with 17 bases between them. CDR3 length: 14 residues. Germline V gene lookup returns CDR1 MGHRA and CDR2 YSYEKL. CDR3 DNA: TGCGCCAGCAAGGGGGACAAAGCGCGCGAGACCCAGTACTTC. Translation gives CASKGDKARETQYF.

The chain recombines TRBV10-3 with TRBJ2-7; D might be TRBD2 (6 bases). CDR1 is ENHRY and CDR2 is SYGVKD in the germline V gene. The V gene lost 6 bases and the J gene lost 1 base, with 13 bases spanning the gap. The CDR3 spans 14 residues. The CDR3 reads CAIRLRGNSYEQYF. CDR3 nucleotides: TGTGCCATCAGGTTGCGGGGTAATTCCTACGAGCAGTACTTC.

V usage is TRBV21-1 and J usage is TRBJ1-5. TRBV21-1 is described as a pseudogene. This CDR3 has 15 amino acids. As DNA, the CDR3 is TGTGCCAGCAGCCCTTCGGGGCAGGCGGGGCAGCCCCAGCATTTT. This encodes CASSPSGQAGQPQHF.

The rearrangement links TRBV2 to TRBJ2-3, with 7 bases identical to TRBD1. The junction had 7 bases not matched to a gene; V was cut back by 6 bases and J by 1 base. Per germline, CDR1 SNHLY and CDR2 FYNNEI. The CDR3 has 15 amino acids. The CDR3 nucleotides are TGTGCCAGCAGCGTTAGGGGGCTCGGCACAGATACGCAGTATTTT. Translating it yields CASSVRGLGTDTQYF.

The chain joins TRBV6-5 to TRBJ2-5; no definite D call. The CDR3 extends over 11 amino acids. CDR1 MNHEY and CDR2 SVGAGI come from the germline V gene. The V end was cut by 6 bases, the J end by 5 bases, with 7 bases between. CDR3 protein: CASRKDETQYF. The CDR3 region has the DNA TGTGCCAGCAGGAAGGACGAGACCCAGTACTTC.

This clone was seen only a few times. This sequence joins TRBV18 and TRBJ2-1, with TRBD1 as a possible D gene (6 bases). The CDR3 extends over 14 amino acids. Germline V gene data show CDR1 as KGHSH and CDR2 as LQKENI. Trimming removed 4 bases from V and 4 bases from J, with 11 bases in between. CDR3 residues: CASSLSGQYNEQFF. The CDR3 bases are TGTGCCAGCTCACTCTCCGGACAGTACAATGAGCAGTTCTTC.

This sequence joins TRBV30 and TRBJ1-3, with 8 bases fitting TRBD1. The CDR3 loop spans 14 amino acids. V trimming: 4 bases; J trimming: 2 bases; junction bases outside the gene matches: 4. Germline assignment: CDR1 GTSNPN and CDR2 SVGIG (reference sequence). The chain's CDR3 is CAWTQTGAGNTIYF. The CDR3 DNA reads as TGTGCCTGGACACAGACAGGGGCTGGAAACACCATATATTTT. Using reference TRBV30 and TRBJ1-3 for the parts outside the CDR3, the full variable domain is SQTIHQWPATLVQPVGSPLSLECTVEGTSNPNLYWYRQAAGRGLQLLFYSVGIGQISSEVPQNLSASRPQDRQFILSSKKLLLSDSGFYLCAWTQTGAGNTIYFGEGSWLTVV.

The chain has TRBV29-1 and TRBJ2-2, with 7 bases fitting TRBD1. Germline V gene sequence: CDR1 SQVTM, CDR2 ANQGSEA. The CDR3 loop spans 13 amino acids. J lost 0 bases, V lost 7 bases, and 2 bases had no gene match. The CDR3 loop is CSAGTANTGELFF. The CDR3 DNA is TGCAGCGCCGGGACAGCGAACACCGGGGAGCTGTTTTTT.

This clone was counted only a few times. This chain uses TRBV30 with TRBJ1-1; possible D gene TRBD1, 6 bases. The CDR3 is 13 residues long. Germline CDR1 is GTSNPN and CDR2 is SVGIG (reference sequence). With 3 bases removed from V and 7 bases from J, the gap between germline ends came to 15 bases. The DNA for the CDR3 is TGTGCCTGGAGCGGAATGGTGGACAGTGAAGCTTTCTTT. Translated: CAWSGMVDSEAFF. Using reference TRBV30 and TRBJ1-1 for the parts outside the CDR3, the full variable domain is SQTIHQWPATLVQPVGSPLSLECTVEGTSNPNLYWYRQAAGRGLQLLFYSVGIGQISSEVPQNLSASRPQDRQFILSSKKLLLSDSGFYLCAWSGMVDSEAFFGQGTRLTVV.

This clone was seen only a few times. The J gene is TRBJ1-1, the V gene TRBV19; 10 nucleotides line up with TRBD1. V trimming: 3 bases; J trimming: 5 bases; junction bases outside the gene matches: 6. CDR3 length: 15 residues. The germline V gene has CDR1 LNHDA and CDR2 SQIVND (reference sequence). The CDR3 protein is CASSMDRDRGTEAFF. CDR3 nucleotides: TGTGCCAGTAGTATGGACCGGGACAGGGGAACTGAAGCTTTCTTT.

Regarding this clone: One end of the junction does not line up with germline, which may come from a read error. The J gene is TRBJ2-3, the V gene TRBV7-7; the D is unclear. CDR3 length equals 14 residues. Germline CDR1 reads SSHAT; CDR2 reads FNYEAQ (reference sequence). The CDR3 sequence: CASSLLDSTDTQYF. In DNA, the CDR3 is TGTGCTAGCAGCTTACTGGACAGCACAGATACGCAGTATTTT.

The chain combines TRBV5-1 with TRBJ2-3; 11 nucleotides match TRBD2. The CDR3 contains 15 residues. V was clipped by 3 bases and J by 3 bases; unmatched bases: 3. CDR1 SGHRS and CDR2 YFSETQ come from the germline V gene. The DNA for the CDR3 is TGCGCCAGCAGCTCGACTAGCGGGGTGACAGATACGCAGTATTTT. Translating it yields CASSSTSGVTDTQYF.

This clone was counted a few times. The rearrangement links TRBV30 to TRBJ1-1, with 7 bases lining up with TRBD1. The V gene's germline CDR1 is GTSNPN and CDR2 SVGIG (reference sequence). The CDR3 consists of 14 residues. Germline trimming cut 2 bases from V and 10 bases from J; bases unmatched to any gene: 13. The CDR3 DNA sequence: TGTGCCTGGAGTACCCCAGGGGGTAAAGGCAGAGCTTTCTTT. Its protein is CAWSTPGGKGRAFF.

This chain joins TRBV25-1 and TRBJ1-6; D call uncertain. V dropped 0 bases and J dropped 4 bases, with 7 bases sitting between them. The CDR3 totals 15 residues. From germline, CDR1 is MGHDK and CDR2 SYGVNS. DNA for the CDR3: TGTGCCAGCAGTGAATACAGCGGGTATAATTCACCCCTCCACTTT. This gives the protein CASSEYSGYNSPLHF. Full variable domain (missing parts from reference TRBV25-1 and TRBJ1-6): EADIYQTPRYLVIGTGKKITLECSQTMGHDKMYWYQQDPGMELHLIHYSYGVNSTEKGDLSSESTVSRIRTEHFPLTLESARPSHTSQYLCASSEYSGYNSPLHFGNGTRLTVT.

The chain links TRBV20-1 to TRBJ2-7; D is ambiguous. The CDR3 has 10 amino acids. Between the trimmed V and J ends, which lost 3 bases and 4 bases, there was a span of 4 bases. Per germline, CDR1 DFQATT and CDR2 SNEGSKA (reference sequence). The CDR3 here is CSARSYEQYF. CDR3 sequence (DNA): TGCAGTGCTAGGTCGTACGAGCAGTACTTC.

V is TRBV4-1 and J is TRBJ2-3; D possibly corresponds to TRBD2 (5 bases). This CDR3 has 17 residues. V was clipped by 3 bases and J by 0 bases, with 16 bases between them. CDR1 is MGHRA and CDR2 is YSYEKL in the germline V gene. The CDR3 reads CASSHWLAGASTDTQYF. The CDR3 nucleotides read TGCGCCAGCAGCCATTGGCTGGCGGGTGCTAGCACAGATACGCAGTATTTT.

V gene TRBV5-1 combines with J gene TRBJ1-6; D possibly corresponds to TRBD1 (5 bases). Deletions cut 4 bases from V and 10 bases from J, with 15 bases between. This CDR3 is 14 amino acids long. Per the germline V gene, CDR1 is SGHRS and CDR2 is YFSETQ. CDR3 in DNA: TGCGCCAGCAGCCCCGAGGGGCAGGTCTCACCCCTCCACTTT. Residues: CASSPEGQVSPLHF.

V is TRBV27 and J is TRBJ1-5, with D unresolved. This CDR3 contains 12 residues. CDR1 is MNHEY and CDR2 is SMNVEV in the germline V gene (reference sequence). Trimming took off 7 bases at V and 2 bases at J, with 6 bases between the two ends. CDR3 residues: CASKKGNQPQHF. CDR3 bases: TGTGCCAGCAAGAAGGGCAATCAGCCCCAGCATTTT.

The chain joins TRBV9 to TRBJ2-1; 9 bases agree with TRBD2. Per germline, CDR1 SGDLS and CDR2 YYNGEE. Trimming cost V 4 bases and J 4 bases; bases outside gene matches: 3. There are 14 residues in the CDR3. The CDR3 coding sequence is TGTGCCAGCAGCCCGACTAGCGGATACAATGAGCAGTTCTTC. Amino acids: CASSPTSGYNEQFF.